The rows below give T cell receptor beta chains drawn from one sample of a study of cytomegalovirus exposure and HLA in healthy donors. TCRdb keeps only in-frame clones here, not all; method: immunoSEQ multiplex PCR. The table shows tens of thousands of clones, with over 90% occurring only once. Material for sequencing was PBMCs. The receptors come from a young man in good health and CMV-seronegative. CDR3s include the opening cysteine and the closing phenylalanine or tryptophan. Each record gives: CDR3 length, V gene, J gene, D gene, CDR3 DNA, CDR3 protein. A D gene is named only where the DNA matches it firmly.

16	TRBV7-8	TRBJ2-5	TRBD2	TGTGCCAGCAGCTCGCGGCCCCTAGCGGGACAAGAGACCCAGTACTTC	CASSSRPLAGQETQYF
15	TRBV5-1	TRBJ1-1	.	TGCGCCAGCAGCTTGGCCGGGGGAGGTAACACTGAAGCTTTCTTT	CASSLAGGGNTEAFF
16	TRBV13	TRBJ1-5	TRBD1	TGTGCCAGCAGCGAACGGGACAGGGGTGCTGATCAGCCCCAGCATTTT	CASSERDRGADQPQHF
15	TRBV11-1	TRBJ1-1	.	TGTGCCAGCAGCCTATCGGACAGCATAGGCACTGAAGCTTTCTTT	CASSLSDSIGTEAFF
15	TRBV11-3	TRBJ2-2	.	TGTGCCAGCAGCTTCAGGGTGGCGAACACCGGGGAGCTGTTTTTT	CASSFRVANTGELFF
19	TRBV6-1	TRBJ1-4	.	TGTGCCAGCAGTGAAGTCGAGACGGGGAACATTGCAACTAATGAAAAACTGTTTTTT	CASSEVETGNIATNEKLFF
14	TRBV7-9	TRBJ1-5	.	TGTGCCAGCAGCTTAGATCCGGGACACCAGCCCCAGCATTTT	CASSLDPGHQPQHF
15	TRBV6-5	TRBJ2-3	TRBD1	TGTGCCAGCAGCCAAACAGGGGGTCATATAGATACGCAGTATTTT	CASSQTGGHIDTQYF
12	TRBV6-5	TRBJ2-7	.	TGTGCCAGCAGTCAGGTCAGGGAAGAGCAGTACTTC	CASSQVREEQYF
14	TRBV5-4	TRBJ1-4	.	TGTGCCAGCAGCTTGGACAGGGTAGAAGGAAAACTGTTTTTT	CASSLDRVEGKLFF
16	TRBV2	TRBJ2-3	TRBD2	TGTGCCAGCAAGCGAATAGCGGGAGGGCGGACAGATACGCAGTATTTT	CASKRIAGGRTDTQYF
13	TRBV11-3	TRBJ2-1	TRBD2	TGTGCCAGCAGCCGACCGGTAGCGGGAGAGCAGTTCTTC	CASSRPVAGEQFF
15	TRBV4-1	TRBJ1-1	.	TGCGCCAGCAGCCCTCATGGACAGACGAACACTGAAGCTTTCTTT	CASSPHGQTNTEAFF
15	TRBV19	TRBJ1-1	.	TGTGCCAGTACCGACGGACTCGCCGGGAACACTGAAGCTTTCTTT	CASTDGLAGNTEAFF
15	TRBV10-3	TRBJ2-7	.	TGTGCCATCAGGCGGGCTAGGGACACTGGCTACGAGCAGTACTTC	CAIRRARDTGYEQYF
15	TRBV4-2	TRBJ2-1	.	TGTGCCAGCAGCCAAGATCTGGGGAGCTACAATGAGCAGTTCTTC	CASSQDLGSYNEQFF
15	TRBV6-5	TRBJ1-2	TRBD1	TGTGCCAGCGGAGAATACAGGGGGCGCGGAGATGGCTACACCTTC	CASGEYRGRGDGYTF
15	TRBV19	TRBJ2-3	TRBD1	TGTGCCACCAGGGGGTTTGGACAGGGTAAAGATACGCAGTATTTT	CATRGFGQGKDTQYF
15	TRBV29-1	TRBJ2-5	TRBD2	TGCAGCGTCAAAAAGACTAGCGGGAGGCTAGAGACCCAGTACTTC	CSVKKTSGRLETQYF
16	TRBV5-1	TRBJ2-3	TRBD2	TGCGCCAGCAGCTTGGTAGCGGGAAGGAGCACAGATACGCAGTATTTT	CASSLVAGRSTDTQYF
14	TRBV6-1	TRBJ2-5	.	TGTGCCAGCAGTAACCCACAGGGACAAGAGACCCAGTACTTC	CASSNPQGQETQYF
17	TRBV19	TRBJ1-3	.	TGTGCCAGTAGTATGAGAGGAGACTACCTCTCTGGAAACACCATATATTTT	CASSMRGDYLSGNTIYF
15	TRBV6-5	TRBJ1-3	TRBD1	TGTGCCAGCAGTTACGGAGGGGGCATTGGAAACACCATATATTTT	CASSYGGGIGNTIYF
15	TRBV9	TRBJ2-1	TRBD2	TGTGCCAGCAGCGTAGAGCTAGCGGGTTATAATGAGCAGTTCTTC	CASSVELAGYNEQFF
13	TRBV10-1	TRBJ2-7	.	TGCGCCAGCAGCTATGACAGCCTCGACGAGCAGTACTTC	CASSYDSLDEQYF
16	TRBV19	TRBJ2-1	TRBD2	TGTGCCAGTAGTATAAGTCTAGCGGAGGGAGACAATGAGCAGTTCTTC	CASSISLAEGDNEQFF